The clone carrying this TCR beta chain was detected only a few times. Its matching antigen is unknown. The V and J ends lost 0 bases and 7 bases, in that order; junction bases with no gene match: 3. This CDR3 is 14 amino acids long. Germline loops: CDR1 SGHRS, CDR2 YFSETQ. Generated by immunoSEQ multiplex PCR, the TCRdb table keeps only in-frame clones and is missing some. The sample has about 7,000 clones, roughly 91% seen once; the top ten hold around 15%. The data are from a study of lymphopenia after photon versus proton radiotherapy. Notes on the study in general: Larger post-nadir TCR diversity loss correlated inversely with survival in deceased patients. Proton therapy kept repertoires fairly stable, unlike photons, which gained effector/memory cells. Authors raise, but do not show, better survival with proton therapy. After the lymphocyte nadir, photon-treated repertoires showed oligoclonal expansion, especially of CD8+ Temra cells.

This sequence originates from a man aged 55 to 69 with cholangiocarcinoma. Sequences were derived from peripheral blood, sampled from a patient treated with photon-based radiotherapy. The gene calls are TRBV5-1 and TRBJ2-2, with TRBD1 matching over 7 bases. Here the CDR3 DNA reads TGCGCCAGCAGCTTGGAACAGGGGAACGGGGAGCTGTTTTTT. It is translated as CASSLEQGNGELFF. The complete variable domain, with remaining parts taken from reference TRBV5-1 and TRBJ2-2, reads KAGVTQTPRYLIKTRGQQVTLSCSPISGHRSVSWYQQTPGQGLQFLFEYFSETQRNKGNFPGRFSGRQFSNSRSEMNVSTLELGDSALYLCASSLEQGNGELFFGEGSRLTVL.